This T cell receptor beta chain was captured in a study of T cells in Graves' hyperthyroidism and ophthalmopathy. Uncontrolled infection, other autoimmune disease, pregnancy or lactation disqualified patients from enrolment. TCR beta CDR3 regions were amplified from RNA. With the HTBI primer set, the TCR CDR3 went through a first round of RT-PCR. TCRdb re-called the multiplex PCR reads with MiXCR, one entry per CDR3 protein. The sample yields about 360,000 distinct CDR3 sequences, about 12% seen once. Trimming pared 2 bases from V and 4 bases from J, leaving 11 bases between. The CDR3 length is 13 residues. Germline CDR1 and CDR2: GTSNPN and SVGIG (reference sequence). This clonotype was seen ten or more times.

The V gene is TRBV30, the J gene TRBJ1-2; possible D gene TRBD1, 5 bases. The sequenced sample consisted of blood. The receptor comes from a woman under 30 with Graves' hyperthyroidism. CDR3 coding DNA: TGTGCCTGGAGTTCTGCTGGGGGCTATGGCTACACCTTC. This codes for CAWSSAGGYGYTF.